The clone carrying this T cell receptor (beta chain) was seen once. Its specificity is unknown. Using immunoSEQ multiplex PCR, the repertoire was profiled, and TCRdb retains in-frame clones only, with some absent. The sample yields a few million clones, approximately 93% seen once. The data belong to a study of shared clonotypes between healthy human individuals. Study summary: Donors consisted of two women and a few men between 18 and 49. Broader study findings: Naive subsets generally had larger estimated richness than memory subsets.

This clonotype was obtained from a man aged 18 to 29 in good health. Some clones in this sample may be carry-over from other donors' samples. Sample: naive CD4+ T cells from PBMCs. Subset specified: CD45RA+ positively selected.

CDR3 sequence reads: CSVRRGSDEKLFF. The DNA for the CDR3 is TGCAGCGTTCGGAGGGGTTCGGATGAAAAACTGTTTTTT. The V call is TRBV29-1, the J call TRBJ1-4; maybe TRBD1 (5 bases). V lost 5 bases, J lost 6 bases, and 13 bases lay in between. Germline-derived CDR1 and CDR2 are SQVTM and ANQGSEA. The CDR3 contains 13 residues.